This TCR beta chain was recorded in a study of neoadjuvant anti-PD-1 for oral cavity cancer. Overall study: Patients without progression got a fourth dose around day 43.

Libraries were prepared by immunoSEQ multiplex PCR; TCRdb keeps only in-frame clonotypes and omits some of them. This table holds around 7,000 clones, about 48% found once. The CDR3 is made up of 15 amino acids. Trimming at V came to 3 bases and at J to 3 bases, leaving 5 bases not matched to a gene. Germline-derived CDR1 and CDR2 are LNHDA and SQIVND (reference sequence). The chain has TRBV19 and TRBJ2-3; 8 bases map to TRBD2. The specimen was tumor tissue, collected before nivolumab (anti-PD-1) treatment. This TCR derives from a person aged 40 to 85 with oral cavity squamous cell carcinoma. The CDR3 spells CASSMGAGATDTQYF. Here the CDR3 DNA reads TGTGCCAGTAGTATGGGAGCGGGAGCGACAGATACGCAGTATTTT.